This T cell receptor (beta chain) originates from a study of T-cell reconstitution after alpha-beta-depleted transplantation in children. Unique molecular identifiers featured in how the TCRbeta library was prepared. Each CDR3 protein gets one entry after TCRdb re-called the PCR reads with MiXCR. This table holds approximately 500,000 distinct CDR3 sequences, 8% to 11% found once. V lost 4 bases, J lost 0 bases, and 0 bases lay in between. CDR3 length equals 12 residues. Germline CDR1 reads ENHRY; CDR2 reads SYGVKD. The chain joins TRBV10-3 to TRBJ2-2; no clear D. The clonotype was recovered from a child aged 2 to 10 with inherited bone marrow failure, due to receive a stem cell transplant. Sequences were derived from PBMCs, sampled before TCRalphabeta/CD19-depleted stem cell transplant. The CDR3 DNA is TGTGCCATCAGTGCGAACACCGGGGAGCTGTTTTTT. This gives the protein CAISANTGELFF.